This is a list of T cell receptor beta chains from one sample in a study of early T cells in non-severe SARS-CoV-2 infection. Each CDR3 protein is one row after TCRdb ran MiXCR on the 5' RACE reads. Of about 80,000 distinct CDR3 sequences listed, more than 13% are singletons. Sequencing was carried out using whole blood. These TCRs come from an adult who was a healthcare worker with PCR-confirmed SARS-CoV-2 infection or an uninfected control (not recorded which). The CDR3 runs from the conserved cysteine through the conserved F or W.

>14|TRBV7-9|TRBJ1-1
CASSFGQGVSEAFF
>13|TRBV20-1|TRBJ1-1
CSAMGTSDTEAFF
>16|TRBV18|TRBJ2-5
CASSLRELAPQETQYF
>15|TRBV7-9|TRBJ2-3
CASTSRRIDTDTQYF
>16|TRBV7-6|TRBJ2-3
CASSNGLAGVADTQYF
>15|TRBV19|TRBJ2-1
CASSALAGLMDEQFF
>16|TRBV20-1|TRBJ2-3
CSARVRSQGRTDTQYF
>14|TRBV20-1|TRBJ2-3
CSARQLLSTDTQYF
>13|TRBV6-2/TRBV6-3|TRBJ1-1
CASILPGKTEAFF
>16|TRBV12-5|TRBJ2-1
CASGLGRQGNYNEQFF
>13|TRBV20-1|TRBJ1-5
CSGRGLRHQPQHF
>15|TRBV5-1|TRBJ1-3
CASSPDSSSGNTIYF
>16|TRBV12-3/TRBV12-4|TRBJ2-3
CASSIGTSGGRDTQYF
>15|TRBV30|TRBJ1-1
CAWSMFGILNTEAFF
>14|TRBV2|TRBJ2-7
CASSEGGGTYEQYF
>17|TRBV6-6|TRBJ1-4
CASSYKAAARPNEKLFF
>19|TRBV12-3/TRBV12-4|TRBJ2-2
CASSRATSGLIANTGELFF
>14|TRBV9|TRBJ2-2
CASSVGLNTGELFF
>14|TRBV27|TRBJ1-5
CASRGDRFNQPQHF
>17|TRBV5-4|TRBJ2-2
CASSLAFDGTFTGELFF
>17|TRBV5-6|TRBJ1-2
CASSLALTTLINYGYTF
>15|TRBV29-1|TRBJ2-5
CSVYRTSGLMETQYF
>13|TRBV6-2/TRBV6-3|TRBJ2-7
CASSYGTIYEQYF
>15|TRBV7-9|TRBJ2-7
CASSLERTGTYEQYF
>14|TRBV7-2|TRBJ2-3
CASSLGAYTDTQYF
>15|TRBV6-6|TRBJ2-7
CAVQSPGSGAYEQYF
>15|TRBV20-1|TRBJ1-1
CSARGTGEVWTEAFF
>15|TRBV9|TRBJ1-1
CASSVDVRPNTEAFF
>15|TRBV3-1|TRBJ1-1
CASSPTLPGNTEAFF
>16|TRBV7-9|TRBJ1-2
CASSPPGQGYNYGYTF
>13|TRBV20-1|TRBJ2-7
CSASRGGDHEQYF
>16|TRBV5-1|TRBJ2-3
CASSVLAGGSTDTQYF
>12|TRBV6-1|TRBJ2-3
CASSAKEDTQYF
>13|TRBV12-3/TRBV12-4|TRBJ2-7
CASSSLSLYEQYF
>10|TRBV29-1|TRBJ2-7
CSVGDYEQYF
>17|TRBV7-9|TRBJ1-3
CATSPGQGAIEGNTIYF
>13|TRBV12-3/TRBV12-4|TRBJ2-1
CASRPATGGHTFF
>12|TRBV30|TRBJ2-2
CAWSEKLPELFF
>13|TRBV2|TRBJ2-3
CASSGPDTDTQYF
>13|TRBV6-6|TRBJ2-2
CASSYSNTGELFF
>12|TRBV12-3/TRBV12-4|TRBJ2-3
CASGLFLDTQYF
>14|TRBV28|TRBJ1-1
CASSFPHRGLEAFF
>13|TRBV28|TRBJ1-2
CASLYPGYRGYTF
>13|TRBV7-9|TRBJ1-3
CASSLGLGNTIYF
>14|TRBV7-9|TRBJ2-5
CASRTGQGQETQYF
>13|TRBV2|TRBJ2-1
CASSTELYNEQFF
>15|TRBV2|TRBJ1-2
CASSEAPGDRDGYTF
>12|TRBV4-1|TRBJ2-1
CASSQYRNEQFF
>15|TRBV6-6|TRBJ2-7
CASSSPRDASYEQYF
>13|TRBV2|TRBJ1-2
CASTRRAGYGYTF
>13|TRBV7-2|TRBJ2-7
CASSRDSTYEQYF